This TCR beta chain derives from a study of early T cells in non-severe SARS-CoV-2 infection. Study context: Unsorted whole blood bulk RNA was sequenced, with unpaired chains. Whole-study findings and limits: CD4 and private specificities were missed by VDJdb matching, which favored anti-spike CD8 responses.

This clonotype was found a few times. Its antigen remains unknown. Separate cDNA molecules each had unique molecular identifiers attached to them. A single record per CDR3 protein comes from TCRdb applying MiXCR to the 5' RACE reads. The sample contains about 27,000 distinct CDR3 sequences, more than 4.5% of which appear only once. The source material was whole blood. This clonotype was sampled from an adult who was a healthcare worker with PCR-confirmed SARS-CoV-2 infection or an uninfected control (not recorded which).

CDR3 amino acids: CASSYRAIGEQYF. The CDR3 nucleotides read TGTGCCAGCAGTTACAGGGCCATTGGCGAGCAGTACTTC. This chain joins TRBV6-2 or TRBV6-3 and TRBJ2-7; D uncertain. Germline V lookup: CDR1 MNHEY, CDR2 SVGEGT. This CDR3 spans 13 amino acids. Trimming shortened V by 2 bases and J by 6 bases, and 11 bases separated the two germline ends.